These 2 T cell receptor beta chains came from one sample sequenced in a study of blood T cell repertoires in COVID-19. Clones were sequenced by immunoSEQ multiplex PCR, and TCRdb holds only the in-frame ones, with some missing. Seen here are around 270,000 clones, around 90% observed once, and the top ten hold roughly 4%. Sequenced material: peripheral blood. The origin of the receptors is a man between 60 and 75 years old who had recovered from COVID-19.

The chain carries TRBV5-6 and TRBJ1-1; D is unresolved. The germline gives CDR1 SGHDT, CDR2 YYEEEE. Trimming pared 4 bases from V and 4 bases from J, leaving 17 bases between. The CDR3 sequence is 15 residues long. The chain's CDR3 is CASSPDRGRSTEAFF. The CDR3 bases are TGTGCCAGCAGCCCGGACCGGGGAAGGAGCACTGAAGCTTTCTTT.

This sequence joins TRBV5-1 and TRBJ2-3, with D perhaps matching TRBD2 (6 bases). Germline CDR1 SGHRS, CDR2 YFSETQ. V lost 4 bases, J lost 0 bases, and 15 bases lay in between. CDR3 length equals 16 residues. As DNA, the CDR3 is TGCGCCAGCAGCCCCGCTGGCGGGGTGAGCACAGATACGCAGTATTTT. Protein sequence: CASSPAGGVSTDTQYF.